This T cell receptor beta chain was found in a study of blood T cell repertoires in COVID-19. Whole-study context: Spain, Italy and the United States supplied samples that represented acute and convalescent COVID-19. In each case, the material was cDNA or gDNA derived from T cells, B-cell-depleted T cells, or PBMCs.

Source study methods: It was from reference gene primer amplification that nucleated cell counts were estimated. TCRdb keeps only in-frame clones here, not all; method: immunoSEQ multiplex PCR. D and trimming were read from the DNA, whereas the V and J calls and clone size are those reported in that table. The table lists roughly 150,000 clones, under 85% of them singletons. The germline gives CDR1 GTSNPN, CDR2 SVGIG (reference sequence). The V end lost 1 base, the J end lost 3 bases, and 7 bases lay between the germline ends. CDR3 length: 13 residues. This clone showed up just a few times. The source of this sequence is a man in his 70s with acute or convalescent COVID-19. The specimen was peripheral blood. V usage is TRBV30 and J usage is TRBJ1-5; possible D gene TRBD1, 6 bases. The CDR3 DNA reads TGTGCCTGGAGTGACAGGGACAATCAGCCCCAGCATTTT. Translated: CAWSDRDNQPQHF.